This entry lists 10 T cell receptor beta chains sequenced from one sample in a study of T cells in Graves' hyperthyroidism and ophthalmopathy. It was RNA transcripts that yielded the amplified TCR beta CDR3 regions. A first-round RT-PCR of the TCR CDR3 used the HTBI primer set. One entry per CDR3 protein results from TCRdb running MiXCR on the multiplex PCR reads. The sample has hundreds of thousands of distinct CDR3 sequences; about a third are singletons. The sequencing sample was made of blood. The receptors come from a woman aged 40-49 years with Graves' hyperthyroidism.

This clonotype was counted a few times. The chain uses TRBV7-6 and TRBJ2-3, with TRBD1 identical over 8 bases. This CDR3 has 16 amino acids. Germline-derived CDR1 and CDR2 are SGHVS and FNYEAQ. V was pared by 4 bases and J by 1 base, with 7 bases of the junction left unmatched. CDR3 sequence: CASSSRVTGGTDTQYF. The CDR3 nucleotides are TGTGCCAGCAGCTCCCGCGTGACAGGGGGCACAGATACGCAGTATTTT.

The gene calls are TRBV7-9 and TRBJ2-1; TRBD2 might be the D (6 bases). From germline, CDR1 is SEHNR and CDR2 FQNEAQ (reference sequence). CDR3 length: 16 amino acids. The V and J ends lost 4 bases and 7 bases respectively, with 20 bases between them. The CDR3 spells CASSSPGGRRGNEQFF. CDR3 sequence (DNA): TGTGCCAGCAGCTCCCCCGGGGGACGTCGGGGAAATGAGCAGTTCTTC.

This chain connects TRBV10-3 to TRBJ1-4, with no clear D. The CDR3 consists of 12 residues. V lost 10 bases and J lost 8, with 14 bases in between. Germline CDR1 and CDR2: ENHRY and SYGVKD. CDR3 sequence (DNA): TGTGCCAGCGGGCGGGTCCGGGAAAAACTGTTTTTT. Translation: CASGRVREKLFF.

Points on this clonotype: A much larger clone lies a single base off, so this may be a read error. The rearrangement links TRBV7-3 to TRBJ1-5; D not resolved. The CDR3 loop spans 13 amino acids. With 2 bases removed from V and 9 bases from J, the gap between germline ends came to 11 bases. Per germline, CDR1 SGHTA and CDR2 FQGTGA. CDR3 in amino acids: CASSLAPDGPQHF. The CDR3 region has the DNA TGTGCCAGCAGCTTAGCACCAGACGGGCCCCAGCATTTT.

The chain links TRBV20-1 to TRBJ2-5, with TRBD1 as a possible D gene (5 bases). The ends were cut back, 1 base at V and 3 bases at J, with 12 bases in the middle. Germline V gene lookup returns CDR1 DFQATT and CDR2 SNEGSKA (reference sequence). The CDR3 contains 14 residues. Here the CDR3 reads CSARAGFREETQYF. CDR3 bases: TGCAGTGCTAGAGCAGGATTCAGGGAAGAGACCCAGTACTTC.

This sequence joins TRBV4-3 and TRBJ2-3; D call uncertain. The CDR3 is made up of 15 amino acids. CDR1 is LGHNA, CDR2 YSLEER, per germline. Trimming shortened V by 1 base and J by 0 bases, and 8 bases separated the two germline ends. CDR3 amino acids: CASSQVATSTDTQYF. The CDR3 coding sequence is TGCGCCAGCAGCCAAGTGGCAACTAGCACAGATACGCAGTATTTT.

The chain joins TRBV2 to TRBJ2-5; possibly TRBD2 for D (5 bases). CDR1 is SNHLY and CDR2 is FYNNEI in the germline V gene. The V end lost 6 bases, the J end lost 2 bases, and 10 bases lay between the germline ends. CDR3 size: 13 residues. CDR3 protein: CASSTDSQETQYF. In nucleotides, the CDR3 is TGTGCCAGCAGCACGGACTCACAAGAGACCCAGTACTTC.

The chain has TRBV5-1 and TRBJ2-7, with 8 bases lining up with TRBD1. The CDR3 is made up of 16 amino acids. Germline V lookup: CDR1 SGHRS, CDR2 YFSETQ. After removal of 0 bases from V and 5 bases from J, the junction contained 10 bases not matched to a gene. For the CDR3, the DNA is TGCGCCAGCAGCTTGGTTTTTGGTCAGGGGGCGAACGAGCAGTACTTC. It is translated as CASSLVFGQGANEQYF.

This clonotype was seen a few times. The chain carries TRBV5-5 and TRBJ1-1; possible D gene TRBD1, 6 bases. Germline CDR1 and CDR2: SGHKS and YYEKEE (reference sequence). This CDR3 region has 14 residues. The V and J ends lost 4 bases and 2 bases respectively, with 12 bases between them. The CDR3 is CASSRWTVNTEAFF. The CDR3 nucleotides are TGTGCCAGCAGCCGCTGGACAGTCAACACTGAAGCTTTCTTT. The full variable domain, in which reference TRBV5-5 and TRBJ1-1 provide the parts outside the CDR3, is DAGVTQSPTHLIKTRGQQVTLRCSPISGHKSVSWYQQVLGQGPQFIFQYYEKEERGRGNFPDRFSARQFPNYSSELNVNALLLGDSALYLCASSRWTVNTEAFFGQGTRLTVV.

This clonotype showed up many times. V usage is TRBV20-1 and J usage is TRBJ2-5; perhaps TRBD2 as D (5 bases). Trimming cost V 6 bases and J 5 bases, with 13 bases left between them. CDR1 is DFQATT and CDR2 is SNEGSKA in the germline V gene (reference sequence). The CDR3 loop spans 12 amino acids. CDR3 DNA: TGCAGTGCCCCCAGCGGCGGCGAGACCCAGTACTTC. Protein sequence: CSAPSGGETQYF.